This is a list of T cell receptor beta chains from one sample in a study of T cell clones after liver transplantation. Using immunoSEQ multiplex PCR, the repertoire was profiled, and TCRdb retains in-frame clones only, with some absent. The sample contains tens of thousands of clones, about 64% of which appear only once. The starting material was CD4+ T cells from blood, obtained before liver transplant. The receptor source for this set is a human donor who received a liver transplant. The CDR3 runs from the conserved cysteine through the conserved F or W. Each record gives: J gene, V gene, CDR3 protein.

j_call: TRBJ2-5; v_call: TRBV9; cdr3_aa: CASSAGETQYF
j_call: TRBJ2-1; v_call: TRBV11-1; cdr3_aa: CASSTTPGNEQFF
j_call: TRBJ1-2; v_call: TRBV6-5; cdr3_aa: CASSTGVPDYGYTF
j_call: TRBJ2-5; v_call: TRBV29-1; cdr3_aa: CSSNLGETQYF
j_call: TRBJ2-1; v_call: TRBV29-1; cdr3_aa: CSVSDLYNEQFF
j_call: TRBJ2-3; v_call: TRBV28; cdr3_aa: CASHERGGRTDTQYF
j_call: TRBJ1-6; v_call: TRBV6-5; cdr3_aa: CASSYGLETPLHF
j_call: TRBJ1-2; v_call: TRBV6-6; cdr3_aa: CASILAGGYGYTF
j_call: TRBJ2-7; v_call: TRBV7-9; cdr3_aa: CASSLPGDEQYF
j_call: TRBJ2-6; v_call: TRBV4-1; cdr3_aa: CASSHLLRGTSGANVLTF
j_call: TRBJ2-1; v_call: TRBV5-1; cdr3_aa: CASSNTQDNEQFF
j_call: TRBJ1-1; v_call: TRBV29-1; cdr3_aa: CSALDRLNTEAFF
j_call: TRBJ1-5; v_call: TRBV5-1; cdr3_aa: CASSLEGGPRWDQPQHF
j_call: TRBJ1-2; v_call: TRBV4-1; cdr3_aa: CASSQEAGTGGYTF
j_call: TRBJ2-2; v_call: TRBV29-1; cdr3_aa: CSVLPGTGNTGELFF
j_call: TRBJ2-7; v_call: TRBV2; cdr3_aa: CASAGGEWEQYF
j_call: TRBJ1-5; v_call: TRBV10-3; cdr3_aa: CASSGDSNQPQHF
j_call: TRBJ2-2; v_call: TRBV5-1; cdr3_aa: CASSQGQGNTGELFF
j_call: TRBJ2-1; v_call: TRBV4-1; cdr3_aa: CASSREGTGGLEQFF
j_call: TRBJ2-7; v_call: TRBV16; cdr3_aa: CASSQSSSTWSEQYF
j_call: TRBJ1-6; v_call: TRBV7-9; cdr3_aa: CASRSGQGVDNSPLHF
j_call: TRBJ1-5; v_call: TRBV7-2; cdr3_aa: CASSLTGQGQPQHF
j_call: TRBJ2-7; v_call: TRBV2; cdr3_aa: CASRPGQGAYEQYF
j_call: TRBJ2-7; v_call: TRBV10-2; cdr3_aa: CASTDRPRHEQYF
j_call: TRBJ1-5; v_call: TRBV9; cdr3_aa: CASSVDEGLDQPQHF
j_call: TRBJ1-3; v_call: TRBV28; cdr3_aa: CASRRQGSGNTIYF
j_call: TRBJ1-6; v_call: TRBV18; cdr3_aa: CASSPTGSGSPLHF
j_call: TRBJ2-1; v_call: TRBV28; cdr3_aa: CASSFGYNEQFF